This T cell receptor beta chain was recovered during a study of T cells in lung cancer brain metastases. About the study: Among the approximately 21 patients, more than 15 reported tobacco use, median 40 pack-years.

Tumor areas were macrodissected from 4 to 6 deparaffinized, unstained approximately 10 um sections guided by marked H&E slides. V was trimmed by 4 bases and J by 5 bases, leaving 11 bases between them. Germline CDR1 is SGHTA and CDR2 is FQGNSA. This CDR3 comprises 13 residues. Assay used: immunoSEQ multiplex PCR; TCRdb lists only in-frame clones, some missing. Among thousands of clones listed, approximately 80% were seen once. This clone was seen more than once but under ten times. Sequencing was carried out using tumor tissue from a brain metastasis. The sequence came from a man aged 50 to 59 with non-small cell lung cancer that had spread to the brain. This chain uses TRBV7-2 with TRBJ1-1; D unclear. Here the CDR3 DNA reads TGTGCCAGCAGCTCGATCGCGGGGACTGAAGCTTTCTTT. This codes for CASSSIAGTEAFF.